The rows below give T cell receptor delta chains drawn from one sample of a study of Vδ1+ human thymocytes. TCRdb processed the multiplex PCR reads again with the CATT caller. The sample includes around 60,000 delta-chain clones, more than 12% seen only once; the top ten take about 0.4%. The sequencing input was Vdelta1+ gamma-delta thymocytes from the thymus. Receptors originate from a girl younger than two who had congenital heart surgery. Each CDR3 is given with its conserved first and last residue. Each record gives: V gene, D gene, J gene, clone size, CDR3 DNA, CDR3 protein. The D gene is left open where the match is weak. Some rows mark clone size as missing; the rest say once, few, many or name a class of expanded clone.

v_call: TRDV1
d_call: -
j_call: TRDJ1
clone_size: -
cdr3_nt: TGTGCTCTTGGGGAACTAGTCGTTCCTAAACCCTTGTATTGGGGCGATAAACTCATCTTT
cdr3_aa: CALGELVVPKPLYWGDKLIF

v_call: TRDV1
d_call: TRDD3
j_call: TRDJ1
clone_size: few
cdr3_nt: TGTGCTCTTGGGGAACTTATCCCTTCCTGGAATAATGTGGGGGATAAGTACACCGATAAACTCATCTTT
cdr3_aa: CALGELIPSWNNVGDKYTDKLIF

v_call: TRDV1
d_call: -
j_call: TRDJ1
clone_size: few
cdr3_nt: TGTGCTCTTGGGGAACTGCCCGATAAACTCATCTTT
cdr3_aa: CALGELPDKLIF

v_call: TRDV1
d_call: TRDD3
j_call: TRDJ1
clone_size: few
cdr3_nt: TGTGCTCTTGGGGAACGTATCCAGGCGAACCCCTGGGGGATACCTCGTACGTACACCGATAAACTCATCTTT
cdr3_aa: CALGERIQANPWGIPRTYTDKLIF

v_call: TRDV1
d_call: TRDD2
j_call: TRDJ1
clone_size: -
cdr3_nt: TGTGCTCTTGGGGAACGAGGGCCTTCCTACAGGTCTGGACTGTTTAAACTCATCTTT
cdr3_aa: CALGERGPSYRSGLFKLIF

v_call: TRDV1
d_call: TRDD3
j_call: TRDJ1
clone_size: few
cdr3_nt: TGTGCTCTTGGGGAACTTAACTGGGGGTGTTACACCGATAAACTCATCTTT
cdr3_aa: CALGELNWGCYTDKLIF

v_call: TRDV1
d_call: -
j_call: TRDJ1
clone_size: -
cdr3_nt: TGTGCTCTTGGGGAACTAGTGAAACCACTGGGAACCGATAAACTCATCTTT
cdr3_aa: CALGELVKPLGTDKLIF

v_call: TRDV1
d_call: TRDD3
j_call: TRDJ1
clone_size: once
cdr3_nt: TGTGCTCTTGGGGAACTAAGGACCGTACTGGGGGATAGAAAGGGCGATAAACTCATCTTT
cdr3_aa: CALGELRTVLGDRKGDKLIF

v_call: TRDV1
d_call: -
j_call: TRDJ1
clone_size: few
cdr3_nt: TGCGCTCTTGGGGACATGGGGATTAGCCGGCGGTACACCGATAAACTCATCTTT
cdr3_aa: CALGDMGISRRYTDKLIF

v_call: TRDV1
d_call: -
j_call: TRDJ1
clone_size: -
cdr3_nt: TGTGCTCTTGGGGAACTCCGGGGTACCGTCCGAATCGATAAACTCATCTTT
cdr3_aa: CALGELRGTVRIDKLIF

v_call: TRDV1
d_call: TRDD3
j_call: TRDJ1
clone_size: few
cdr3_nt: TGTGCTCTTGGGGGATTCCTACCTTGGGGGATACAGCAGCCGAATAAACTCATCTTT
cdr3_aa: CALGGFLPWGIQQPNKLIF

v_call: TRDV1
d_call: TRDD3
j_call: TRDJ1
clone_size: -
cdr3_nt: TGTGCTCTTGGGGAATACTGGCGAAGGATCCTACTCGTACTGGGGGATACTCCCGATAAACTCATCTTT
cdr3_aa: CALGEYWRRILLVLGDTPDKLIF

v_call: TRDV2
d_call: TRDD3
j_call: TRDJ2
clone_size: medium-sized
cdr3_nt: TGTGCCTGTTCCCCTTCCCCATTCCTCTACTGGGGGGCCTTGACAGCACAACTCTTCTTT
cdr3_aa: CACSPSPFLYWGALTAQLFF

v_call: TRDV1
d_call: -
j_call: TRDJ1
clone_size: -
cdr3_nt: TGTGCTCTTGGCGCAGGTTCCCCTCCCTACCCTAAAGAAAAACTCATCTTT
cdr3_aa: CALGAGSPPYPKEKLIF

v_call: TRDV1
d_call: TRDD3
j_call: TRDJ1
clone_size: few
cdr3_nt: TGTGCTCTTGGGGATTTCTTTCCTACCGGGGGATACGGAAAACTCATCTTT
cdr3_aa: CALGDFFPTGGYGKLIF

v_call: TRDV1
d_call: -
j_call: TRDJ1
clone_size: few
cdr3_nt: TGTGCTCTTGGGGCGGCCTTCCCCGATAAGGTTTTCCTCACCGATAAACTCATCTTT
cdr3_aa: CALGAAFPDKVFLTDKLIF

v_call: TRDV1
d_call: TRDD3
j_call: TRDJ1
clone_size: -
cdr3_nt: TGTGCTCTTGGGGAAAAGCCTACGGGGATACTTCTGTACACCGATAAACTCATCTTT
cdr3_aa: CALGEKPTGILLYTDKLIF

v_call: TRDV1
d_call: TRDD3
j_call: TRDJ1
clone_size: -
cdr3_nt: TGTGCTCTTGGGGAGGGCACCTTCCTATCCACTGGGGGATATGCCGATAAACTCATCTTT
cdr3_aa: CALGEGTFLSTGGYADKLIF

v_call: TRDV3
d_call: -
j_call: TRDJ1
clone_size: few
cdr3_nt: TGTGCCGGGGATGAGGGGCCTTACCCTTACACCGATAAACTCATCTTT
cdr3_aa: CAGDEGPYPYTDKLIF

v_call: TRDV1
d_call: TRDD2
j_call: TRDJ1
clone_size: -
cdr3_nt: TGTGCTCTTGGGGGTAGCCCTTCCTACGACTTCGGGGCGTTCTGGGGGACCGATAAACTCATCTTT
cdr3_aa: CALGGSPSYDFGAFWGTDKLIF

v_call: TRDV1
d_call: -
j_call: TRDJ1
clone_size: few
cdr3_nt: TGTGCTCTTGGGGAAATCCCCTTAGGGGGGGGGGAACTCATCTTT
cdr3_aa: CALGEIPLGGGELIF

v_call: TRDV1
d_call: TRDD3
j_call: TRDJ1
clone_size: -
cdr3_nt: TGTGCTCTTGGGGAACTCGGTTCCTTACTGGGGGACGGCGCGTACACCGATAAACTCATCTTT
cdr3_aa: CALGELGSLLGDGAYTDKLIF

v_call: TRDV1
d_call: TRDD3
j_call: TRDJ1
clone_size: -
cdr3_nt: TGTGCTCTTGGGGTAACAGAATTTCCTACGGGTTTTCGTACTGGGGGATTTTTCACCGATAAACTCATCTTT
cdr3_aa: CALGVTEFPTGFRTGGFFTDKLIF

v_call: TRDV1
d_call: -
j_call: TRDJ1
clone_size: -
cdr3_nt: TGTGCTCTTGGGGAAGGCACCGTTAGTACTGGAGACGTAAAGGACGATAAACTCATCTTT
cdr3_aa: CALGEGTVSTGDVKDDKLIF

v_call: TRDV1
d_call: -
j_call: TRDJ1
clone_size: -
cdr3_nt: TGTGCTCTTGGGGACCTAGGCACGTACCCCGATAAACTCATCTTT
cdr3_aa: CALGDLGTYPDKLIF

v_call: TRDV1
d_call: -
j_call: TRDJ1
clone_size: few
cdr3_nt: TGTGCTCTTGGGGACACCGTCTCTAAATACTGGAGCGCGTACACCGATAAACTCATCTTT
cdr3_aa: CALGDTVSKYWSAYTDKLIF

v_call: TRDV1
d_call: TRDD3
j_call: TRDJ1
clone_size: few
cdr3_nt: TGTGCTCTTGGGGAACTACGTACTGGGGGATACGTAGGTGATCGTCCCGATAAACTCATCTTT
cdr3_aa: CALGELRTGGYVGDRPDKLIF

v_call: TRDV2
d_call: TRDD3
j_call: TRDJ1
clone_size: -
cdr3_nt: TGTGCCTGTGGCACCGTCGGCTGGGGGATACGCAGGACCGATAAACTCATCTTT
cdr3_aa: CACGTVGWGIRRTDKLIF

v_call: TRDV1
d_call: -
j_call: TRDJ1
clone_size: few
cdr3_nt: TGTGCTCTTGGGGAACTCAGTGTAAGCTGGGGCCCCAACCCTGTAGATAAACTCATCTTT
cdr3_aa: CALGELSVSWGPNPVDKLIF

v_call: TRDV2
d_call: -
j_call: TRDJ1
clone_size: many
cdr3_nt: TGTGCCTGTGACACCGTGGGGGGAAATATCACCGATAAACTCATCTTT
cdr3_aa: CACDTVGGNITDKLIF

v_call: TRDV1
d_call: -
j_call: TRDJ1
clone_size: few
cdr3_nt: TGTGCTCTCGGGGATCCTAATTCCTACGAGGGGGACGAGCCCTCTAAACTCATCTTT
cdr3_aa: CALGDPNSYEGDEPSKLIF

v_call: TRDV1
d_call: TRDD3
j_call: TRDJ1
clone_size: -
cdr3_nt: TGTGCTCTTGGGGAACTTGCACGTACTGGGGGATTGGGGTGCGGTGAACTCATCTTT
cdr3_aa: CALGELARTGGLGCGELIF

v_call: TRDV1
d_call: TRDD3
j_call: TRDJ1
clone_size: few
cdr3_nt: TGTGCTCTTGGGGAACTAGGTCCTACGTTACTGGGGGATACGGACACCGATAAACTCATCTTC
cdr3_aa: CALGELGPTLLGDTDTDKLIF

v_call: TRDV1
d_call: -
j_call: TRDJ1
clone_size: -
cdr3_nt: TGTGCTCTTGGGGTCCTACAATCCTACCAGAAAGGGGGAGACACCGATAAACTCATCTTT
cdr3_aa: CALGVLQSYQKGGDTDKLIF

v_call: TRDV1
d_call: TRDD3
j_call: TRDJ1
clone_size: -
cdr3_nt: TGTGCTCTTTGTCCATTCCCCTTCGACTGGGGGCCGAAGTACACCGATAAACTCATCTTT
cdr3_aa: CALCPFPFDWGPKYTDKLIF

v_call: TRDV1
d_call: -
j_call: TRDJ1
clone_size: -
cdr3_nt: TGTGCTCTTGGGGACGGCCTTCCCCAGGGGACTGGCCCCGATAAACTCATCTTT
cdr3_aa: CALGDGLPQGTGPDKLIF

v_call: TRDV1
d_call: TRDD3
j_call: TRDJ1
clone_size: few
cdr3_nt: TGTGCCCTTGGGGAACTAGGGATAGGTGGGGGATCTAACCTCTACACCGATAAACTCATCTTT
cdr3_aa: CALGELGIGGGSNLYTDKLIF

v_call: TRDV1
d_call: -
j_call: TRDJ1
clone_size: -
cdr3_nt: TGTGCTCTTGGGGAGCTTCTGAGGGCAGATAAACTCATCTTT
cdr3_aa: CALGELLRADKLIF

v_call: TRDV1
d_call: TRDD3
j_call: TRDJ1
clone_size: -
cdr3_nt: TGTGCTCTTAGGGAATCTATTCTTCCTTCTTCTATCTCCAATCGTACTGGGGGATACACCGATAAACTCATCTTT
cdr3_aa: CALRESILPSSISNRTGGYTDKLIF

v_call: TRDV1
d_call: TRDD3
j_call: TRDJ1
clone_size: few
cdr3_nt: TGTGCTCTTGGGGACTCAGGGGTGCGTACTGGGGGATACGCCAACACCGATAAACTCATCTTT
cdr3_aa: CALGDSGVRTGGYANTDKLIF

v_call: TRDV1
d_call: TRDD3
j_call: TRDJ1
clone_size: few
cdr3_nt: TGTGCTCTTGGGGAAGTGAGCCCAACGACTGGGGGATATAAGGACGATAAACTCATCTTT
cdr3_aa: CALGEVSPTTGGYKDDKLIF

v_call: TRDV1
d_call: -
j_call: TRDJ1
clone_size: -
cdr3_nt: TGTGCTCTTGGGGAACTAGTCTTTCCCACCGATAAACTCATCTTT
cdr3_aa: CALGELVFPTDKLIF

v_call: TRDV1
d_call: TRDD2
j_call: TRDJ1
clone_size: -
cdr3_nt: TGTGCTCTTGGGTGGTTCCTACGGGGGGCTATGTACACCGATAAACTCATCTTT
cdr3_aa: CALGWFLRGAMYTDKLIF

v_call: TRDV1
d_call: -
j_call: TRDJ1
clone_size: few
cdr3_nt: TGTGCTCTTGGGGAACTAAACGGGCGGGATCCGCGATTTTTGTACACCGATAAACTCATCTTT
cdr3_aa: CALGELNGRDPRFLYTDKLIF

v_call: TRDV1
d_call: TRDD3
j_call: TRDJ1
clone_size: -
cdr3_nt: TGTGCTCTTGGGGAACGGAAACTTCCAAACGTACTGGGGGATAGGCCCGATAAACTCATCTTT
cdr3_aa: CALGERKLPNVLGDRPDKLIF

v_call: TRDV1
d_call: TRDD3
j_call: TRDJ1
clone_size: few
cdr3_nt: TGTGCTCTTGGGGAACCACACGAACTGGGGATACCCGACTTACTCACCGATAAACTCATCTTT
cdr3_aa: CALGEPHELGIPDLLTDKLIF

v_call: TRDV1
d_call: TRDD3
j_call: TRDJ1
clone_size: few
cdr3_nt: TGTGCTCTTGGGCTCATCCTGGATACGCCTTACACCGATAAACTCATCTTT
cdr3_aa: CALGLILDTPYTDKLIF

v_call: TRDV1
d_call: TRDD3
j_call: TRDJ1
clone_size: -
cdr3_nt: TGTGCTCTTGGGGAACCACGCTGGATAAACTGGGGGTTCAGATGGGTCGATAAACTCATCTTT
cdr3_aa: CALGEPRWINWGFRWVDKLIF

v_call: TRDV1
d_call: TRDD3
j_call: TRDJ1
clone_size: -
cdr3_nt: TGTGCTCTTGGGGTGGCTACGTGGACCGCGAGGGGATACGCGGGCACCGATAAACTCATCTTT
cdr3_aa: CALGVATWTARGYAGTDKLIF

v_call: TRDV1
d_call: TRDD3
j_call: TRDJ2
clone_size: -
cdr3_nt: TGTGCTCTTGGGGGTCCTCCCCCGGGGGGATACACAGCTTTGACAGCACAACTCTTCTTT
cdr3_aa: CALGGPPPGGYTALTAQLFF

v_call: TRDV2
d_call: -
j_call: TRDJ1
clone_size: -
cdr3_nt: TGTGCCTCCCTAAAGGGGCGGGATAAACTCATCTTT
cdr3_aa: CASLKGRDKLIF

v_call: TRDV1
d_call: -
j_call: TRDJ1
clone_size: -
cdr3_nt: TGTGCTCTTGGGACGACCTACACCGATAAACTCATCTTT
cdr3_aa: CALGTTYTDKLIF